This T cell receptor beta chain originates from a study of response to subunit inactivated influenza vaccine. The sample holds a few counts of this clonotype. Via MiXCR, TCRdb re-called the RT-PCR reads, giving one row per CDR3 protein. The repertoire holds just over 300,000 distinct CDR3 sequences, roughly 22% seen once, with about 9.4% in the top ten. The CDR3 has 12 residues. Looked up from germline, CDR1 is MNHEY and CDR2 is SVGEGT. Trimming cost V 7 bases and J 6 bases, with 12 bases left between them. The rearrangement uses TRBV6-2 or TRBV6-3 and TRBJ1-2, with TRBD1 as a possible D gene (6 bases). Sequenced material: PBMCs from blood, taken approximately 22 months after vaccination. The TCR comes from a man aged 50-75 years who received an inactivated influenza vaccine. In DNA, the CDR3 is TGTGCCAGCACGTTCGGACAGCATGGCTACACCTTC. Translation gives CASTFGQHGYTF.